The 24 T cell receptor beta chains reported below all come from one sample, sequenced in a study of cytomegalovirus exposure and HLA in healthy donors. With 60 Vbeta and 13 Jbeta primers, the PCR was carried out. Libraries were prepared by immunoSEQ multiplex PCR; TCRdb keeps only in-frame clonotypes and omits some of them. The sample shows about 170,000 clones, 73% of them seen only once. Sequences were obtained from PBMCs. The receptors derive from a woman younger than 30 in good health and CMV-seropositive.

The V call is TRBV7-8, the J call TRBJ2-7; TRBD2 might be the D (5 bases). CDR3 length: 16 residues. Germline V gives CDR1 SGHVS, CDR2 FQNEAQ. With 3 bases removed from V and 0 bases from J, the gap between germline ends came to 15 bases. CDR3 nucleotides: TGTGCCAGCAGCTTCGCCGGACTCGCTAACTCCTACGAGCAGTACTTC. This gives the protein CASSFAGLANSYEQYF.

This clone was seen a handful of times. The chain has TRBV25-1 and TRBJ1-3; D unresolved. Germline values: CDR1 MGHDK, CDR2 SYGVNS. This CDR3 comprises 13 residues. The germline V and J ends were trimmed by 5 bases and 5 bases, with 10 bases remaining between them. The CDR3 sequence is CASSPRERNTIYF. The CDR3 DNA reads TGTGCCAGCAGTCCTCGGGAGAGAAACACCATATATTTT.

This clone has just one count. The chain employs TRBV6-1 and TRBJ1-5; a weak D match, TRBD1 (6 bases). V gave up 7 bases and J gave up 4 bases, with 14 bases separating them. The CDR3 covers 14 residues. The germline V gene encodes CDR1 MNHNS and CDR2 SASEGT. The CDR3 reads CASKGGGENQPQHF. CDR3 sequence (DNA): TGTGCCAGCAAGGGAGGGGGTGAAAATCAGCCCCAGCATTTT.

The J gene is TRBJ2-5, the V gene TRBV2, with a weak D call TRBD2 (6 bases). Germline V gene data show CDR1 as SNHLY and CDR2 as FYNNEI. Deletions cut 4 bases from V and 4 bases from J, with 19 bases between. The CDR3 has 16 amino acids. The CDR3 protein is CASSGRVEGGRETQYF. Written as DNA, the CDR3 is TGTGCCAGCAGTGGTCGCGTGGAGGGTGGCAGAGAGACCCAGTACTTC.

The chain is built from TRBV14 and TRBJ2-7; the D gene is possibly TRBD2 (5 bases). From germline, CDR1 is SGHDN and CDR2 FVKESK. The CDR3 runs 14 residues. Trimming left V 0 bases short and J 2 bases short, with 8 bases between. The CDR3 spells CASSQESGTYEQYF. For the CDR3, the DNA is TGTGCCAGCAGCCAAGAATCGGGGACCTACGAGCAGTACTTC. Looking up the rest from reference TRBV14 and TRBJ2-7 gives the full variable domain: EAGVTQFPSHSVIEKGQTVTLRCDPISGHDNLYWYRRVMGKEIKFLLHFVKESKQDESGMPNNRFLAERTGGTYSTLKVQPAELEDSGVYFCASSQESGTYEQYFGPGTRLTVT.

The chain employs TRBV9 and TRBJ2-1; a weak D match, TRBD1 (6 bases). Per the germline V gene, CDR1 is SGDLS and CDR2 is YYNGEE. Trimming stripped 0 bases from V and 9 bases from J, with 13 bases between. The CDR3 runs to 14 residues. CDR3 DNA: TGTGCCAGCAGCGTAGGCCAGGGGCCAGGTGAGCAGTTCTTC. Its protein product is CASSVGQGPGEQFF. The variable domain in full, with the rest retrieved from reference TRBV9 and TRBJ2-1, is DSGVTQTPKHLITATGQRVTLRCSPRSGDLSVYWYQQSLDQGLQFLIQYYNGEERAKGNILERFSAQQFPDLHSELNLSSLELGDSALYFCASSVGQGPGEQFFGPGTRLTVL.

This chain joins TRBV5-8 and TRBJ1-5; 9 positions agree with TRBD1. The CDR3 extends over 13 amino acids. CDR1 is SGHTS and CDR2 is YDEGEE in the germline V gene. J gave up 12 bases and V 0 bases, and 4 bases lay outside the gene matches. CDR3 DNA sequence: TGTGCCAGCAGCTTGGGGACAGGGGTATACCAGCATTTT. This translates into CASSLGTGVYQHF.

The J gene is TRBJ1-2, the V gene TRBV29-1, with 7 positions matching TRBD1. This CDR3 spans 13 amino acids. V trimming: 7 bases; J trimming: 2 bases; junction bases outside the gene matches: 7. Germline V gives CDR1 SQVTM, CDR2 ANQGSEA. The CDR3 is CSATQGGNYGYTF. DNA for the CDR3: TGCAGCGCTACCCAGGGGGGAAACTATGGCTACACCTTC. Filled out from reference TRBV29-1 and TRBJ1-2, the complete variable domain reads SAVISQKPSRDICQRGTSLTIQCQVDSQVTMMFWYRQQPGQSLTLIATANQGSEATYESGFVIDKFPISRPNLTFSTLTVSNMSPEDSSIYLCSATQGGNYGYTFGSGTRLTVV.

The V gene is TRBV21-1, the J gene TRBJ1-6; TRBD1 is the table's D call and was not checked against the DNA. TRBV21-1 is deemed a pseudogene. There are 18 residues in the CDR3. In DNA, the CDR3 is TGTGCCAGCGGCACCATGGGAGACAGGGGGCTTTTGAATTCACCCCTCCACTTT. Translation gives CASGTMGDRGLLNSPLHF.

The sample holds a few counts of this clone. The V call is TRBV28, the J call TRBJ2-3; TRBD1 aligns across 9 bases. The CDR3 has 18 residues. Germline CDR1 reads MDHEN; CDR2 reads SYDVKM. Germline trimming cut 4 bases from V and 0 bases from J; bases unmatched to any gene: 11. CDR3 nucleotides: TGTGCCAGCAGTTCTACCCGTTGGGACAGGGTGAGCACAGATACGCAGTATTTT. Translating it yields CASSSTRWDRVSTDTQYF.

The chain uses TRBV9 and TRBJ1-6; unclear D gene. Germline assignment: CDR1 SGDLS and CDR2 YYNGEE. This CDR3 is 14 amino acids long. The germline V and J ends were trimmed by 0 bases and 11 bases, with 12 bases remaining between them. The CDR3 nucleotides read TGTGCCAGCAGCGTAGGAATTGGCGGGGCACCCCTCCACTTT. It is translated as CASSVGIGGAPLHF.

In this sample, this clone turned up a few times. J is TRBJ1-2 and V is TRBV14; D is unclear. Trimming cost V 3 bases and J 1 base, with 6 bases left between them. Germline loops: CDR1 SGHDN, CDR2 FVKESK. This CDR3 contains 13 residues. CDR3 protein: CASSQENNYGYTF. The CDR3 DNA follows: TGTGCCAGCAGCCAGGAGAATAACTATGGCTACACCTTC.

This clone was seen more than once but under ten times. This chain connects TRBV6-6 to TRBJ1-1; 7 nucleotides agree with TRBD1. V was pared by 7 bases and J by 0 bases, with 8 bases of the junction left unmatched. In germline, CDR1 is MNHNY, CDR2 SVGAGI (reference sequence). This CDR3 has 15 amino acids. CDR3: CASTKKQGMNTEAFF. The CDR3 DNA reads TGTGCCAGCACCAAAAAACAGGGGATGAACACTGAAGCTTTCTTT.

V gene TRBV7-9 combines with J gene TRBJ2-3; D is unresolved. The CDR3 length is 14 residues. V was cut by 3 bases and J by 3 bases, with 10 bases left in between. Germline V lookup: CDR1 SEHNR, CDR2 FQNEAQ (reference sequence). The CDR3 coding sequence is TGTGCCAGCAGCTTGAGTAGTTCAACAGATACGCAGTATTTT. It translates to CASSLSSSTDTQYF.

The CDR3 DNA follows: TGTGCCAGCAGTTACTCCCGCTCTGGGGCCAACGTCCTGACTTTC. It encodes CASSYSRSGANVLTF. The chain joins TRBV6-6 to TRBJ2-6; D gene unclear. CDR3 length: 15 residues. V was trimmed by 0 bases and J by 0 bases, leaving 3 bases between them. Germline V gene lookup returns CDR1 MNHNY and CDR2 SVGAGI (reference sequence).

J is TRBJ2-5 and V is TRBV18, with no clear D. V was pared by 0 bases and J by 5 bases, with 16 bases between. Germline V gene data show CDR1 as KGHSH and CDR2 as LQKENI. The CDR3 totals 16 residues. This chain's CDR3 is CASSPPSGQAAETQYF. CDR3 bases: TGTGCCAGCTCACCACCCTCAGGCCAAGCTGCGGAGACCCAGTACTTC.

This chain joins TRBV20-1 and TRBJ1-2, with D unresolved. This CDR3 has 11 residues. Germline V lookup: CDR1 DFQATT, CDR2 SNEGSKA (reference sequence). V shed 3 bases and J shed 5 bases, with 7 bases lying between them. This CDR3 is CSASVPYGYTF. In DNA form, the CDR3 reads TGCAGTGCTAGCGTCCCGTATGGCTACACCTTC.

This chain joins TRBV7-2 and TRBJ2-7; D is possibly TRBD2 (5 bases). Trimming cost V 1 base and J 3 bases, with 13 bases left between them. CDR3 length: 15 amino acids. Looked up from germline, CDR1 is SGHTA and CDR2 is FQGNSA. The CDR3: CASSLGRGRVYEQYF. The CDR3 nucleotides read TGTGCCAGCAGCTTAGGACGGGGAAGGGTCTACGAGCAGTACTTC.

The chain uses TRBV6-1 and TRBJ1-5; D is undetermined. Trimming shortened V by 6 bases and J by 2 bases, and 5 bases separated the two germline ends. The CDR3 is made up of 12 amino acids. Germline CDR1 and CDR2: MNHNS and SASEGT. The CDR3 loop is CASRTGNQPQHF. In nucleotides, the CDR3 is TGTGCCAGCAGAACAGGCAATCAGCCCCAGCATTTT.

This clone was observed once. V gene TRBV7-6 combines with J gene TRBJ2-2; 8 nucleotides line up with TRBD1. Trimming at V came to 2 bases and at J to 4 bases, leaving 6 bases not matched to a gene. In germline, CDR1 is SGHVS, CDR2 FNYEAQ. The CDR3 sequence is 16 residues long. The CDR3 sequence is CASSLKGQALTGELFF. The CDR3 nucleotides read TGTGCCAGCAGCTTAAAGGGACAGGCCCTCACCGGGGAGCTGTTTTTT.

In regard to this clone: Germline is not matched at one junction end, which may reflect a read error. The rearrangement links TRBV6-1 to TRBJ2-1; 10 positions match TRBD2. The CDR3 consists of 16 residues. Germline CDR1 reads MNHNS; CDR2 reads SASEGT. In DNA form, the CDR3 reads TGTGCCAGCAGAGAAGAATTGAGCGGGGGGGCAAATGAGCAGTTCTTC. Residues: CASREELSGGANEQFF.

The rearrangement links TRBV7-6 to TRBJ1-1; 8 nucleotides agree with TRBD1. Trimming cost V 5 bases and J 1 base; bases outside gene matches: 3. The CDR3 spans 14 residues. The V gene's germline CDR1 is SGHVS and CDR2 FNYEAQ. DNA of the CDR3: TGTGCCAGCAGCGCAGGGGGCGGGAACACTGAAGCTTTCTTT. It is translated as CASSAGGGNTEAFF.

CDR3 protein: CASSSQRGRTDTQYF. CDR3 bases: TGTGCCAGCAGCTCTCAGCGGGGGCGCACAGATACGCAGTATTTT. The V and J genes are TRBV7-2 and TRBJ2-3, with 8 nucleotides matching TRBD2. The CDR3 consists of 15 residues. With 4 bases clipped from V and 1 base from J, the junction kept 4 bases outside the gene matches. CDR1 is SGHTA and CDR2 is FQGNSA in the germline V gene.

The gene calls are TRBV7-2 and TRBJ1-6; unclear D gene. The CDR3 spans 14 residues. CDR1 is SGHTA and CDR2 is FQGNSA in the germline V gene. With 0 bases removed from V and 8 bases from J, the gap between germline ends came to 8 bases. CDR3 nucleotides: TGTGCCAGCAGCTTAGCGTTCGCGGATTCACCCCTCCACTTT. This encodes CASSLAFADSPLHF.